This T cell receptor (beta chain) is drawn from a study of blood T cells in healthy people across ages (dated by TCRdb to 2015 to 2017). For context, the study as a whole: In model experiments, template switching captured about one uniquely barcoded TCR beta cDNA molecule for every two T cells. Using deep sequencing normalized with unique cDNA molecular identifiers, the study measured how TCR beta repertoire diversity changes with age. The donors were split into four age groups: young (average roughly 15 years), middle-aged (more than 35), aged (62) and long-lived (approximately 80). To avoid experimental bias, donors of different ages were spread randomly across the sequencing lanes. For two donors (one aged 18 to 29 and one aged 80 or older), the study analyzed two additional independent replicas of 1 million unique cDNA reads from the same blood draw. The full study reports these points: Estimates of total diversity from one million sequenced T cells were regarded as lower bounds and underestimates. As age increased, observed TCR beta diversity per million T cells dropped in a roughly linear way, and a significant reduction was already evident by age 40. Compared with the aged group, the long-lived group had more naive CD4+ T cells, fewer expanded clones and increased TCR diversity, a pattern suggesting age selection. Bulk unsorted PBMC profiling prevented conclusive comparison of naive and antigen-experienced compartments. The percentage of naive T cells measured by flow cytometry correlated strongly with observed TCR beta diversity. The CMV infection status of donors was not known, potentially confounding age-related changes in expanded clonotypes.

This clonotype was observed at least ten times. Which antigen it targets is not known. No much larger clone is present one base from it, and per-base qualities are unavailable. V is reduced by 5 bases and J by 4 bases, leaving a spacing of 14 bases between them. CDR1 and CDR2 are read off the germline V gene (reference sequence) as LNHNV and YYDKDF. The CDR3 covers 14 residues, taking in both the cysteine and the phenylalanine. This entry keeps only the CDR3 DNA: 42 bases, framed from base 1. The roughly 39 donors, aged about 6 to 100 years, were systemically healthy Caucasian individuals from Russia. Approximately 11 milliliters of peripheral blood were drawn from each donor into EDTA-treated Vacutainer tubes. Ficoll-Paque density-gradient centrifugation was used to isolate PBMCs, with at least 6.5 million obtained per sample. Trizol reagent was used to extract total RNA from the PBMCs, yielding at least 5.5 micrograms per sample. The percentages of naive CD45RAhigh/CD27high T cells were determined by flow cytometry on a PBMC aliquot from every donor.

Receptors were amplified or captured by 5' RACE. The data were produced on an Illumina HiSeq 2500. A second roughly 6 to 12 cycle PCR used a sample-barcoded 5' primer and a J-beta primer mix. A unique molecular identifier was introduced onto each TCR beta cDNA molecule by a template-switch 5' adaptor carrying 12 random nucleotides. At least 3 million CDR3-containing paired-end reads were obtained from each sample. All of the RNA was converted into first-strand cDNA using the Mint cDNA synthesis kit, with a TRBC-specific oligonucleotide serving as the primer. All cDNA was treated with uracil-DNA glycosylase and then went through a first 18-cycle PCR with the universal primers M1SS and BC2_uni_R. As for the authors' bioinformatics: Each sample was normalized by randomly selecting 1 million high-quality reads, each carrying a distinct molecular identifier. Instead of being binned into consensus sequences, reads with shared molecular identifiers were discarded. MiTCR, set to a Q25 quality threshold and the strictest error-elimination algorithm, was used for CDR3 identification, clonotype clustering and error correction. A nonparametric unseen species model using Euler transformation provided a lower-bound estimate of total TCR beta diversity. The public reads were quality trimmed at Q25 with fastp and then assembled into clones with MiXCR by TCRdb, keeping productive beta chains. Duplicate CDR3 protein sequences are folded into a single record with the most common DNA and genes. TCRdb's processing, not the authors', yielded these V and J calls. The sample table shows about 770,000 distinct CDR3 sequences, and around 43% are seen once. The ten largest clonotypes hold about a fifth of the sample.

The receptor comes from a man in his 60s in good health. Specimen: blood. The V gene is TRBV15 and the J gene is TRBJ2-5; possibly the D gene is TRBD2, per 6 matching bases. The CDR3 has the sequence CATSPRGYGETQYF. The bases are TGTGCCACCAGCCCGCGGGGTTATGGAGAGACCCAGTACTTC.